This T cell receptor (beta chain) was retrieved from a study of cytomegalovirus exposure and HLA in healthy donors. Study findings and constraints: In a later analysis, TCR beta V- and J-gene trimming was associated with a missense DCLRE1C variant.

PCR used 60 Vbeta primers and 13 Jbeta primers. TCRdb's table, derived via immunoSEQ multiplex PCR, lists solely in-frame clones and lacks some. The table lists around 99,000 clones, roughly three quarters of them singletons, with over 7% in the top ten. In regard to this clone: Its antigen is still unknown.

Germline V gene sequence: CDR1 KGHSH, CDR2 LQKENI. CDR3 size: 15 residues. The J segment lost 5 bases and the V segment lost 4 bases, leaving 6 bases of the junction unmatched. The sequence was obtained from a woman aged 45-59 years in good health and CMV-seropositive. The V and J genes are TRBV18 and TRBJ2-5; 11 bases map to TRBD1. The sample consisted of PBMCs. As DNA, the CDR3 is TGTGCCAGCTCACTCAGGACAGGGGGCGAGGAGACCCAGTACTTC. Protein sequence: CASSLRTGGEETQYF.